This T cell receptor (beta chain) was recorded in a study of OX40 agonist ivuxolimab in advanced cancers. This table comes from immunoSEQ multiplex PCR, and its TCRdb copy is limited to in-frame clones, with some not included. This sample yields 60,000 to 65,000 clones, of which approximately 90% are seen a single time; more than 1.5% belongs to the top ten. CDR3 length: 12 amino acids. The V and J ends lost 2 bases and 6 bases respectively, with 5 bases between them. CDR1 is SEHNR and CDR2 is FQNEAQ in the germline V gene (reference sequence). This receptor was obtained from an adult with an advanced solid tumor such as melanoma, head and neck, liver or kidney cancer. The genes are TRBV7-9 and TRBJ2-1; D call uncertain. The specimen was CD4+ or CD8+ T cells sorted from blood, collected in a trial of the OX40 agonist ivuxolimab. CDR3 amino acids: CASSLISNEQFF. The DNA of the CDR3 is TGTGCCAGCAGCTTAATCAGCAATGAGCAGTTCTTC.